A single sample gave rise to the 5 T cell receptor beta chains below, sequenced in a study of metastatic and nonmetastatic thyroid tumors. Every patient underwent thyroid surgery untreated. TCRdb re-called the PCR reads with MiXCR. The table has several thousand clones, 14% to 15% seen once. The sequenced sample consisted of blood. The receptor source for this set is a female donor with papillary thyroid cancer or a benign thyroid nodule (not recorded which). Some clones in this sample may be carry-over from other donors' samples.

The table lists this clone with many counts. The gene calls are TRBV15 and TRBJ1-3; tentative D call: TRBD1 (5 bases). With 5 bases removed from V and 4 bases from J, the gap between germline ends came to 18 bases. Germline CDR1 reads LNHNV; CDR2 reads YYDKDF (reference sequence). CDR3 length: 16 residues. The CDR3 reads CATSSSSDSEGNTIYF. In DNA, the CDR3 is TGTGCCACCAGCTCCAGCAGCGACAGCGAAGGAAACACCATATATTTT.

This clone has a count of ten or more. V gene TRBV5-1 combines with J gene TRBJ2-1; a weak D match, TRBD2 (6 bases). V shed 4 bases and J shed 0 bases, with 8 bases lying between them. Looked up from germline, CDR1 is SGHRS and CDR2 is YFSETQ. The CDR3 is 14 amino acids. Here the CDR3 reads CASSLGLSYNEQFF. In DNA form, the CDR3 reads TGCGCCAGCAGCCTGGGACTCTCCTACAATGAGCAGTTCTTC.

This clone is deemed medium-sized. The V and J genes are TRBV3-1 and TRBJ1-2; 9 bases match TRBD1. The CDR3 is made up of 17 amino acids. Germline lookup yields CDR1 LGHDT and CDR2 YNNKEL (reference sequence). After removal of 2 bases from V and 4 bases from J, the junction contained 11 bases not matched to a gene. Here the CDR3 DNA reads TGTGCCAGCAGCCAACAAAGCAACAGGGGGCCGAGCTATGGCTACACCTTC. Translation gives CASSQQSNRGPSYGYTF.

In its sample, this clone ranks as medium-sized. The chain links TRBV6-1 to TRBJ2-2; 10 nucleotides align to TRBD2. The CDR3 loop spans 15 amino acids. V trimming: 10 bases; J trimming: 6 bases; junction bases outside the gene matches: 11. CDR1 and CDR2 from the germline V gene are MNHNS and SASEGT. The DNA for the CDR3 is TGTGCCACTCTAGCGGGAGTAGCAGGTGCCGGGGAGCTGTTTTTT. Translating it yields CATLAGVAGAGELFF.

This chain joins TRBV12-3 or TRBV12-4 and TRBJ2-5; 7 bases line up with TRBD1. V shed 6 bases, J shed 4 bases, and the junction held 5 bases outside the gene matches. The CDR3 is made up of 13 amino acids. The CDR3 spells CASRPGGIETQYF. CDR3 sequence (DNA): TGTGCCAGCAGGCCAGGGGGTATAGAGACCCAGTACTTC.